Listed here are 20 T cell receptor beta chains from one sample, sequenced in a study of blood T cell repertoires in COVID-19. The repertoire was sequenced with immunoSEQ multiplex PCR; TCRdb's copy has only in-frame clones and lacks some. The table includes a few hundred thousand clones, 85% to 90% detected once. Sequences were obtained from PBMCs or T cells enriched from blood (not recorded which). The source is a woman between 18 and 29 years old with acute COVID-19.

This clone was recorded only once. The chain carries TRBV19 and TRBJ1-5; no firm D call. This CDR3 is built from 14 residues. V was cut by 6 bases and J by 6 bases, with 15 bases left in between. Germline CDR1 LNHDA, CDR2 SQIVND (reference sequence). This chain's CDR3 is CASSNPRVRQPQHF. The CDR3 nucleotides read TGTGCCAGTAGCAACCCCCGGGTTCGTCAGCCCCAGCATTTT.

This sequence joins TRBV18 and TRBJ2-7, with 9 bases that match TRBD1. Germline-derived CDR1 and CDR2 are KGHSH and LQKENI. The CDR3 extends over 16 amino acids. V lost 2 bases and J lost 3; bases outside the gene matches: 8. DNA for the CDR3: TGTGCCAGCTCACCATCGGACAGGGGCCTTAACTACGAGCAGTACTTC. Amino acids: CASSPSDRGLNYEQYF.

The V call is TRBV30, the J call TRBJ1-4; D unclear. The CDR3 covers 16 residues. Germline V gene sequence: CDR1 GTSNPN, CDR2 SVGIG (reference sequence). V gave up 2 bases and J gave up 0 bases, with 13 bases separating them. DNA for the CDR3: TGTGCCTGGAGTAACCCAGGACTCACAACTAATGAAAAACTGTTTTTT. It yields the protein CAWSNPGLTTNEKLFF.

This clone was seen a single time. The chain links TRBV4-2 to TRBJ1-5; 7 bases fit TRBD1. V lost 1 base, J lost 3 bases, and 6 bases stayed unmatched. CDR3 length equals 16 residues. The V gene's germline CDR1 is LGHNA and CDR2 YNFKEQ. CDR3 sequence (DNA): TGTGCCAGCAGCCAAGTCGATACAGGGGTCAATCAGCCCCAGCATTTT. Amino acid sequence: CASSQVDTGVNQPQHF.

The J gene is TRBJ2-1, the V gene TRBV3-1 (or the pseudogene TRBV3-2), with no clear D. Trimming stripped 6 bases from V and 6 bases from J, with 9 bases between. Germline CDR1 LGHDT, CDR2 YNNKEL (reference sequence). This CDR3 region has 12 residues. CDR3 DNA: TGTGCCAGCAGAACGACGGGCAATGAGCAGTTCTTC. This encodes CASRTTGNEQFF.

This chain connects TRBV6-2 or TRBV6-3 to TRBJ2-3, with TRBD1 as a possible D gene (6 bases). This CDR3 has 17 residues. With 6 bases removed from V and 2 bases from J, the gap between germline ends came to 21 bases. Germline V CDR1 and CDR2: MNHEY, SVGEGT. The CDR3 DNA reads TGTGCCAGCAGGCCTATAATGGGACAAAGCTACACAGATACGCAGTATTTT. Translated, it gives CASRPIMGQSYTDTQYF.

There are many counts of this clone. The chain links TRBV9 to TRBJ2-5, with 7 bases aligning to TRBD1. CDR3 length equals 13 residues. Trimming at V came to 3 bases and at J to 4 bases, leaving 3 bases not matched to a gene. Germline V gene lookup returns CDR1 SGDLS and CDR2 YYNGEE. CDR3 in DNA: TGTGCCAGCAGCGCGGGACAGTCAGAGACCCAGTACTTC. This encodes CASSAGQSETQYF.

The chain uses TRBV14 and TRBJ1-1; weak D call: TRBD1 (5 bases). This CDR3 spans 13 amino acids. Trimming shortened V by 2 bases and J by 1 base, and 5 bases separated the two germline ends. Germline V gene lookup returns CDR1 SGHDN and CDR2 FVKESK. CDR3 amino acids: CASSQQGNTEAFF. CDR3 DNA: TGTGCCAGCAGCCAACAGGGGAACACTGAAGCTTTCTTT.

The rearrangement uses TRBV3-1 (or the pseudogene TRBV3-2) and TRBJ1-3; D not resolved. Per germline, CDR1 LGHDT and CDR2 YNNKEL (reference sequence). Trimming shortened V by 4 bases and J by 0 bases, and 7 bases separated the two germline ends. CDR3 length: 14 amino acids. The CDR3 here is CASSPPVSGNTIYF. The CDR3 nucleotides are TGTGCCAGCAGCCCACCAGTCTCTGGAAACACCATATATTTT.

The rearrangement links TRBV19 to TRBJ2-3; TRBD1 matches at 9 bases. The CDR3 contains 16 residues. In germline, CDR1 is LNHDA, CDR2 SQIVND (reference sequence). V dropped 1 base and J dropped 1; count of bases not matched to a gene: 3. CDR3 amino acids: CASSIAWTGGTDTQYF. The CDR3 DNA reads TGTGCCAGTAGTATAGCCTGGACAGGGGGCACAGATACGCAGTATTTT.

There are a few counts of this clone. The V call is TRBV11-2, the J call TRBJ1-1, with TRBD1 matching over 8 bases. Trimming took 5 bases from V and 4 from J; bases not matched to a gene: 21. CDR1 is SGHAT and CDR2 is FQNNGV in the germline V gene. This CDR3 has 19 residues. The CDR3 coding sequence is TGTGCCAGCAGCAGCCCCGGACAGGGCTCGGAGTGGTGGTTCACTGAAGCTTTCTTT. Translating it yields CASSSPGQGSEWWFTEAFF.

This chain connects TRBV9 to TRBJ2-2; 7 nucleotides line up with TRBD1. Germline CDR1 and CDR2: SGDLS and YYNGEE. V trimming: 4 bases; J trimming: 7 bases; junction bases outside the gene matches: 13. CDR3 length equals 16 residues. Written as DNA, the CDR3 is TGTGCCAGCAGCCAATGGGGGCAGGGGGTAAGCGGGGAGCTGTTTTTT. The encoded protein is CASSQWGQGVSGELFF. The variable domain in full, with the rest retrieved from reference TRBV9 and TRBJ2-2, is DSGVTQTPKHLITATGQRVTLRCSPRSGDLSVYWYQQSLDQGLQFLIQYYNGEERAKGNILERFSAQQFPDLHSELNLSSLELGDSALYFCASSQWGQGVSGELFFGEGSRLTVL.

V and J are TRBV7-9 and TRBJ2-5; a weak D match, TRBD1 (5 bases). Looked up from germline, CDR1 is SEHNR and CDR2 is FQNEAQ (reference sequence). This CDR3 has 14 amino acids. Trimming left V 5 bases short and J 5 bases short, with 15 bases between. CDR3 coding DNA: TGTGCCAGCAGCCCGCCTTCAGGGCAGGAGACCCAGTACTTC. It specifies CASSPPSGQETQYF.

This chain connects TRBV6-2 or TRBV6-3 to TRBJ2-7; possible D gene TRBD1, 6 bases. From germline, CDR1 is MNHEY and CDR2 SVGEGT. This CDR3 region has 18 residues. V was cut by 1 base and J by 4 bases, with 23 bases left in between. The CDR3 loop reads CASSYLSPAVGARYEQYF. Here the CDR3 DNA reads TGTGCCAGCAGTTACTTATCTCCCGCGGTGGGGGCCCGGTACGAGCAGTACTTC.

This chain links TRBV19 with TRBJ2-5; 10 bases are shared with TRBD2. CDR3 length: 15 residues. The trim removed 7 bases at V and 2 bases at J, leaving 7 bases unmatched. Germline CDR1 and CDR2: LNHDA and SQIVND (reference sequence). CDR3 protein: CASMPSGLAQETQYF. CDR3 DNA sequence: TGTGCCAGTATGCCCTCGGGACTAGCGCAAGAGACCCAGTACTTC.

V is TRBV29-1 and J is TRBJ2-7; the match to TRBD1 covers 8 bases. CDR3 size: 17 residues. V was clipped by 4 bases and J by 6 bases; unmatched bases: 20. Germline-derived CDR1 and CDR2 are SQVTM and ANQGSEA. CDR3 amino acids: CSVGGDRSQGFGGEQYF. CDR3 in DNA: TGCAGCGTTGGGGGGGACAGGTCCCAAGGGTTTGGTGGCGAGCAGTACTTC.

The V gene is TRBV5-6, the J gene TRBJ2-1; 12 bases fit TRBD1. This CDR3 contains 15 residues. V shed 4 bases, J shed 7 bases, and the junction held 6 bases outside the gene matches. Germline V gene lookup returns CDR1 SGHDT and CDR2 YYEEEE. The CDR3: CASSRDRGLANEQFF. As DNA, the CDR3 is TGTGCCAGCAGCCGGGACAGGGGGCTAGCAAATGAGCAGTTCTTC.

The chain joins TRBV4-1 to TRBJ2-5, with D tentatively TRBD2 (6 bases). Trimming removed 4 bases at V and 2 bases at J, with 17 bases between. The CDR3 is 16 amino acids. In germline, CDR1 is MGHRA, CDR2 YSYEKL. CDR3: CASSRRLEGPQETQYF. The CDR3 DNA reads as TGCGCCAGCAGCCGCCGACTAGAGGGGCCTCAAGAGACCCAGTACTTC.

The chain uses TRBV2 and TRBJ2-7; 13 bases match TRBD2. Trimming at V came to 6 bases and at J to 4 bases, leaving 6 bases not matched to a gene. Looked up from germline, CDR1 is SNHLY and CDR2 is FYNNEI. This CDR3 has 15 amino acids. The CDR3 coding sequence is TGTGCCAGCAGGGCCGGGACTAGCGGGATTTACGAGCAGTACTTC. Amino acid sequence: CASRAGTSGIYEQYF.

CDR3 in DNA: TGTGCCAGCAGGCGACAGGGGTTGAACACTGAAGCTTTCTTT. This encodes CASRRQGLNTEAFF. The chain is built from TRBV2 and TRBJ1-1, with 8 bases matching TRBD1. CDR1 is SNHLY, CDR2 FYNNEI, per germline. This CDR3 has 14 residues. Trimming removed 6 bases from V and 0 bases from J; junction bases left unmatched: 3.